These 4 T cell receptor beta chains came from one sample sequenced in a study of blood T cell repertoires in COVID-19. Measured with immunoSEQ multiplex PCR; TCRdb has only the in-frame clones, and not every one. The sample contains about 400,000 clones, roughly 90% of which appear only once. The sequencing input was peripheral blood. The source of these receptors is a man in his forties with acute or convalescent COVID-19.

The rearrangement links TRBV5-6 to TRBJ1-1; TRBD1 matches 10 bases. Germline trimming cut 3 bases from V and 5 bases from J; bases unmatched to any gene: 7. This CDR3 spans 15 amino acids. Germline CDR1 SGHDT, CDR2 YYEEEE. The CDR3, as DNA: TGTGCCAGCAGCTCCCCCAGGGGACAGGGGACTGAAGCTTTCTTT. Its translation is CASSSPRGQGTEAFF.

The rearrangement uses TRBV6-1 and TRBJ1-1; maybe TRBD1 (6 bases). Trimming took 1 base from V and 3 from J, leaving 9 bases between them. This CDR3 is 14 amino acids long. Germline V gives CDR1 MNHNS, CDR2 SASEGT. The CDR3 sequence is CASSEDRVYTEAFF. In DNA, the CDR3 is TGTGCCAGCAGTGAAGACAGGGTCTACACTGAAGCTTTCTTT.

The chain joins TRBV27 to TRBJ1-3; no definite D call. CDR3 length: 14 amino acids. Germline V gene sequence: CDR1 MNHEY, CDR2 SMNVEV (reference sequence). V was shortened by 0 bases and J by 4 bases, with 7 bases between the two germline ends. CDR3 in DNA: TGTGCCAGCAGTTTATCGCGGGGAGGAAACACCATATATTTT. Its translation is CASSLSRGGNTIYF.

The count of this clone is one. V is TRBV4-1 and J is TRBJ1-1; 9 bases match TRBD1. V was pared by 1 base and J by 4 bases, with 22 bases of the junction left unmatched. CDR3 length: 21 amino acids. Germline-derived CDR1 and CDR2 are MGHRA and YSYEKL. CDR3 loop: CASSQGGSTDRGRYWGTEAFF. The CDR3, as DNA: TGCGCCAGCAGCCAAGGCGGGTCTACGGACAGGGGAAGGTACTGGGGCACTGAAGCTTTCTTT.